The 6 T cell receptor beta chains listed next were all sequenced from one sample in a study of PD-1 blockade in classical Hodgkin lymphoma. Sequencing was performed with immunoSEQ multiplex PCR; in TCRdb, only in-frame clones are kept and a portion is missing. The sample comprises 10,000 to 15,000 clones, roughly 83% of which are singletons, and about 0.88% rests with the top ten. As for time point: cycle 4 day 1 (C4D1), after more than 5 weeks of nivolumab. After autologous stem cell transplantation all patients relapsed, and prior brentuximab vedotin exposure differed between cohorts. Magnetic negative selection was used to purify CD4+ T cells from thawed PBMCs. This material consisted of CD4+ T cells from blood, taken before the fourth cycle of nivolumab. Source of these receptors: a human donor with classical Hodgkin lymphoma.

The chain uses TRBV29-1 and TRBJ2-2; no definite D call. Per germline, CDR1 SQVTM and CDR2 ANQGSEA. The CDR3 length is 14 residues. V lost 5 bases and J lost 0, with 10 bases in between. CDR3 nucleotides: TGCAGCGTTACCCTAACTCCGAACACCGGGGAGCTGTTTTTT. Its translation is CSVTLTPNTGELFF.

The chain joins TRBV7-3 to TRBJ1-6; D unresolved. The CDR3 sequence is 14 residues long. Trimming shortened V by 5 bases and J by 8 bases, and 13 bases separated the two germline ends. CDR1 is SGHTA, CDR2 FQGTGA, per germline. DNA of the CDR3: TGTGCCAGCAGCAATCGACCCGGGGATTCACCCCTCCACTTT. Its protein product is CASSNRPGDSPLHF. The complete variable domain, with remaining parts taken from reference TRBV7-3 and TRBJ1-6, reads GAGVSQTPSNKVTEKGKYVELRCDPISGHTALYWYRQSLGQGPEFLIYFQGTGAADDSGLPNDRFFAVRPEGSVSTLKIQRTERGDSAVYLCASSNRPGDSPLHFGNGTRLTVT.

A few counts support this clone. V is TRBV5-4 and J is TRBJ1-1, with D possibly TRBD1 on 6 matching bases. Germline values: CDR1 SGHNT, CDR2 YYREEE (reference sequence). The CDR3 has 15 residues. Trimming stripped 4 bases from V and 8 bases from J, with 21 bases between. This CDR3 reads CASSPRGTSGWEAFF. The CDR3 coding sequence is TGTGCCAGCAGCCCTCGGGGGACATCGGGCTGGGAAGCTTTCTTT.

The chain has TRBV29-1 and TRBJ2-5; 14 nucleotides match TRBD2. From germline, CDR1 is SQVTM and CDR2 ANQGSEA. J lost 5 bases, V lost 6 bases, and 8 bases had no gene match. The CDR3 covers 15 residues. The DNA of the CDR3 is TGCAGCGTCGGAGAGGGACTAGCGGGAGCCGAGACCCAGTACTTC. This translates into CSVGEGLAGAETQYF.

The J gene is TRBJ1-2, the V gene TRBV15, with TRBD1 as a possible D gene (5 bases). Trimming removed 8 bases at V and 8 bases at J, with 15 bases between. Germline loops: CDR1 LNHNV, CDR2 YYDKDF (reference sequence). The CDR3 covers 12 residues. CDR3 protein: CATQTDRGGYTF. CDR3 nucleotide sequence: TGTGCCACCCAGACAGATCGAGGAGGCTACACCTTC.

The chain links TRBV4-1 to TRBJ1-4; no firm D call. CDR1 is MGHRA and CDR2 is YSYEKL in the germline V gene. CDR3 length equals 16 residues. Trimming removed 6 bases at V and 14 bases at J, with 28 bases between. CDR3 sequence (DNA): TGCGCCAGCAGTCAGGACGGCATACCCACGACCATCGGGCTGTTTTTT. Protein sequence: CASSQDGIPTTIGLFF.